Presented here are 25 T cell receptor beta chains from one specimen sequenced in a study of T cells in Graves' hyperthyroidism and ophthalmopathy. Amplified regions were TCR beta CDR3 sequences from RNA transcripts. Primed by the HTBI set, a first-round RT-PCR was run on the TCR CDR3. TCRdb fed the multiplex PCR reads into MiXCR, producing one record per CDR3 protein. The table includes around 560,000 distinct CDR3 sequences, over 15% detected once. The specimen sequenced was blood. The receptors were gathered from a woman aged 18 to 35 with Graves' hyperthyroidism.

This clonotype turned up a few times. The V gene is TRBV7-9, the J gene TRBJ1-4, with D possibly TRBD1 on 5 matching bases. Germline CDR1 reads SEHNR; CDR2 reads FQNEAQ (reference sequence). V was pared by 2 bases and J by 2 bases, with 9 bases between. The CDR3 length is 15 residues. CDR3 sequence (DNA): TGTGCCAGCAGCTTATGGGGGACTACTAATGAAAAACTGTTTTTT. Translation gives CASSLWGTTNEKLFF.

This clonotype turned up a few times. The genes are TRBV20-1 and TRBJ2-7; maybe TRBD2 (5 bases). V dropped 3 bases and J dropped 3 bases, with 9 bases sitting between them. Germline loops: CDR1 DFQATT, CDR2 SNEGSKA (reference sequence). The CDR3 runs to 12 residues. CDR3 region: CSASREGYEQYF. Here the CDR3 DNA reads TGCAGTGCTAGCCGTGAGGGCTACGAGCAGTACTTC.

This clonotype was seen many times. In DNA form, the CDR3 reads TGCAGTGTGCGACTAGCGGGAGAGGGAGAGACCCAGTACTTC. Its translation is CSVRLAGEGETQYF. The genes are TRBV20-1 and TRBJ2-5; TRBD2 matches at 12 bases. Germline V gene lookup returns CDR1 DFQATT and CDR2 SNEGSKA (reference sequence). This CDR3 spans 14 amino acids. The V segment lost 7 bases and the J segment 4 bases; nucleotides outside the gene matches: 7.

This clonotype was detected only a few times. J is TRBJ2-1 and V is TRBV20-1, with 11 bases aligning to TRBD2. J lost 4 bases, V lost 4 bases, and 3 bases had no gene match. The CDR3 is 14 residues long. Germline CDR1 DFQATT, CDR2 SNEGSKA (reference sequence). The CDR3 nucleotides read TGCAGTGCTATAGCGGGAGGGCTTTACAATGAGCAGTTCTTC. This translates into CSAIAGGLYNEQFF.

The chain links TRBV6-1 to TRBJ2-7; D gene uncertain. Trimming took 8 bases from V and 6 from J, leaving 14 bases between them. The CDR3 extends over 12 amino acids. Germline-derived CDR1 and CDR2 are MNHNS and SASEGT. DNA of the CDR3: TGTGCCAGCTTTGGGTGGCGCGGCGAGCAGTACTTC. Amino acids: CASFGWRGEQYF.

This clonotype appeared a few times. This chain uses TRBV29-1 with TRBJ1-2; D unclear. Germline-derived CDR1 and CDR2 are SQVTM and ANQGSEA. Deletions cut 1 base from V and 2 bases from J, with 17 bases between. There are 16 residues in the CDR3. CDR3 in DNA: TGCAGCGTTGAAGGTGCCCTTGGGCGCCGGAACTATGGCTACACCTTC. Protein: CSVEGALGRRNYGYTF.

J is TRBJ2-5 and V is TRBV7-2, with D perhaps assigned TRBD1 or TRBD2 (7 bases each). The CDR3 runs 16 residues. CDR1 is SGHTA and CDR2 is FQGNSA in the germline V gene. V was clipped by 1 base and J by 6 bases, with 18 bases between them. The CDR3 DNA reads TGTGCCAGCAGCTTAGTGGGAGGGGGCGGTCTGCAGACCCAGTACTTC. Translating gives CASSLVGGGGLQTQYF. Full variable domain (missing parts from reference TRBV7-2 and TRBJ2-5): GAGVSQSPSNKVTEKGKDVELRCDPISGHTALYWYRQSLGQGLEFLIYFQGNSAPDKSGLPSDRFSAERTGGSVSTLTIQRTQQEDSAVYLCASSLVGGGGLQTQYFGPGTRLLVL.

Ten or more counts support this clonotype. The chain recombines TRBV20-1 with TRBJ2-3; the match to TRBD2 covers 7 bases. The CDR3 loop spans 16 amino acids. CDR1 DFQATT and CDR2 SNEGSKA come from the germline V gene (reference sequence). Germline trimming cut 3 bases from V and 2 bases from J; bases unmatched to any gene: 11. The CDR3 coding sequence is TGCAGTGCTAGGTCGGTTGCCGCGGGAGACACAGATACGCAGTATTTT. Amino acids: CSARSVAAGDTDTQYF.

Comment on this clonotype: An end of the junction does not agree with germline; a read error may underlie this. J is TRBJ2-2 and V is TRBV7-9, with 7 bases identical to TRBD2. This CDR3 is built from 19 residues. Per germline, CDR1 SEHNR and CDR2 FQNEAQ (reference sequence). CDR3 coding DNA: TGTGCCAGCAGCTTAGCCTCCGCTAGCGGATTCGCGAACACCCGGGAGCTGTTTTTT. It codes for CASSLASASGFANTRELFF.

This clonotype has ten or more counts. This chain connects TRBV2 to TRBJ1-1; D unresolved. V dropped 3 bases and J dropped 1 base, with 9 bases sitting between them. This CDR3 contains 14 residues. The germline CDR1 and CDR2 sequences are SNHLY and FYNNEI. CDR3 bases: TGTGCCAGCAGTGACCGGGTGGGGAACACTGAAGCTTTCTTT. Translated, it gives CASSDRVGNTEAFF.

This clonotype was observed many times. V usage is TRBV11-1 and J usage is TRBJ2-1, with no clear D. This CDR3 is 16 amino acids long. CDR1 and CDR2 from the germline V gene are SGHAT and FQDESV (reference sequence). V lost 2 bases and J lost 0, with 11 bases in between. As DNA, the CDR3 is TGTGCCAGCAGCTTACGGAATTCTTACTCCTACAATGAGCAGTTCTTC. This translates into CASSLRNSYSYNEQFF.

A word on this clonotype: The junction and the germline gene differ at one end; a read error may be behind it. This sequence joins TRBV19 and TRBJ2-2; D is possibly TRBD2 (5 bases). Looked up from germline, CDR1 is LNHDA and CDR2 is SQIVND (reference sequence). The CDR3 has 13 amino acids. CDR3 bases: TGTGCCAGTAGTATAGACCGACCCGGGGAGCTATTTTTT. Its translation: CASSIDRPGELFF.

This clonotype was recorded at least ten times. This chain connects TRBV27 to TRBJ1-4; TRBD1 aligns across 7 bases. The CDR3 is made up of 15 amino acids. V gave up 4 bases and J gave up 5 bases; unmatched junction bases: 7. CDR1 is MNHEY and CDR2 is SMNVEV in the germline V gene (reference sequence). The CDR3 nucleotides are TGTGCCAGCAGTTCCTACAGGGGAAGGAATGAAAAACTGTTTTTT. This codes for CASSSYRGRNEKLFF.

The V and J genes are TRBV10-1 and TRBJ2-2; D unclear. With 6 bases removed from V and 2 bases from J, the gap between germline ends came to 7 bases. Looked up from germline, CDR1 is WNHNN and CDR2 is SYGVQD (reference sequence). The CDR3 has 13 amino acids. The CDR3 nucleotides read TGCGCCAGCAGAAACAGTAACACCGGGGAGCTGTTTTTT. It yields the protein CASRNSNTGELFF.

This chain uses TRBV20-1 with TRBJ2-7; D gene unclear. The germline gives CDR1 DFQATT, CDR2 SNEGSKA (reference sequence). V gave up 4 bases and J gave up 0 bases, with 7 bases separating them. The CDR3 runs to 12 residues. CDR3 sequence (DNA): TGCAGTGCTAAATACGACTCCTACGAGCAGTACTTC. Its protein product is CSAKYDSYEQYF.

Many counts were recorded for this clonotype. The chain links TRBV7-9 to TRBJ2-7; D perhaps matches TRBD2 (5 bases). Germline assignment: CDR1 SEHNR and CDR2 FQNEAQ (reference sequence). The germline V and J ends were trimmed by 2 bases and 3 bases, with 8 bases remaining between them. The CDR3 length is 13 residues. The CDR3 spells CASSLQAGYEQYF. The CDR3 bases are TGTGCCAGCAGCTTACAGGCGGGCTACGAGCAGTACTTC.

Ten or more counts support this clonotype. This chain connects TRBV7-8 to TRBJ2-7; TRBD2 might be the D (5 bases). V lost 1 base and J lost 2, with 12 bases in between. The CDR3 consists of 15 residues. Per the germline V gene, CDR1 is SGHVS and CDR2 is FQNEAQ. The CDR3 spells CASSLGLGETYEQYF. CDR3 in DNA: TGTGCCAGCAGCTTAGGTCTTGGGGAGACCTACGAGCAGTACTTC.

This clonotype was recorded at least ten times. V usage is TRBV7-6 and J usage is TRBJ1-2, with 11 bases aligning to TRBD1. V was pared by 5 bases and J by 7 bases, with 6 bases of the junction left unmatched. The CDR3 sequence is 14 residues long. In germline, CDR1 is SGHVS, CDR2 FNYEAQ. CDR3 sequence reads: CASSAGTGGLGYTF. CDR3 nucleotides: TGTGCCAGCAGCGCAGGGACAGGGGGTCTTGGCTACACCTTC.

This clonotype was recorded a few times. The chain links TRBV7-2 to TRBJ2-2; 9 bases are shared with TRBD2. Germline CDR1 SGHTA, CDR2 FQGNSA. The CDR3 totals 15 residues. The J segment lost 8 bases and the V segment lost 1 base, leaving 5 bases of the junction unmatched. Written as DNA, the CDR3 is TGTGCCAGCAGCTTAGTCCCTAGCGGGATGGGGGAGCTGTTTTTT. This encodes CASSLVPSGMGELFF.

The chain employs TRBV4-3 and TRBJ2-7; unclear D gene. Germline CDR1 reads LGHNA; CDR2 reads YSLEER. Trimming shortened V by 2 bases and J by 4 bases, and 12 bases separated the two germline ends. The CDR3 is made up of 14 amino acids. As DNA, the CDR3 is TGCGCCAGCAGCCAAAACGCCGCAGGTTACGAGCAGTACTTC. Protein: CASSQNAAGYEQYF.

This clonotype has at least ten counts. J is TRBJ2-7 and V is TRBV5-6; TRBD2 is a possible D gene (6 bases). This CDR3 comprises 14 residues. CDR1 and CDR2 (germline): SGHDT, YYEEEE. V gave up 2 bases and J gave up 4 bases, with 13 bases separating them. This chain's CDR3 is CASSLGTGYYEQYF. DNA of the CDR3: TGTGCCAGCAGCTTAGGGACTGGATATTACGAGCAGTACTTC.

This clonotype has ten or more counts. The rearrangement uses TRBV30 and TRBJ1-2; weak D call: TRBD1 (6 bases). The CDR3 has 14 amino acids. Germline values: CDR1 GTSNPN, CDR2 SVGIG (reference sequence). V lost 4 bases and J lost 0, with 12 bases in between. CDR3 residues: CAWTRGGTNYGYTF. CDR3 DNA: TGTGCCTGGACCCGAGGGGGTACTAACTATGGCTACACCTTC.

This rearrangement joins TRBV12-3 or TRBV12-4 to TRBJ2-4; D unclear. Trimming took off 1 base at V and 1 base at J, with 11 bases between the two ends. This CDR3 has 16 residues. CDR3 loop: CASSLDSILAKNIQYF. DNA of the CDR3: TGTGCCAGCAGTTTAGACAGCATCCTCGCCAAAAACATTCAGTACTTC.

The chain employs TRBV28 and TRBJ2-3, with 8 positions matching TRBD2. The CDR3 has 17 amino acids. Unmatched junction bases numbered 14, after V lost 6 bases and J lost 3 bases. Germline lookup yields CDR1 MDHEN and CDR2 SYDVKM. This CDR3 reads CASSLTSWAGGTDTQYF. Here the CDR3 DNA reads TGTGCCAGCAGCTTAACGTCCTGGGCGGGAGGAACAGATACGCAGTATTTT. Drawing the rest from reference TRBV28 and TRBJ2-3, the complete variable domain is DVKVTQSSRYLVKRTGEKVFLECVQDMDHENMFWYRQDPGLGLRLIYFSYDVKMKEKGDIPEGYSVSREKKERFSLILESASTNQTSMYLCASSLTSWAGGTDTQYFGPGTRLTVL.

Only a few counts were recorded for this clonotype. The chain has TRBV6-2 or TRBV6-3 and TRBJ1-2; maybe TRBD1 (5 bases). The CDR3 has 13 residues. V was cut by 6 bases and J by 4 bases, with 12 bases left in between. Germline CDR1 reads MNHEY; CDR2 reads SVGEGT. CDR3 sequence: CASSPGLSYGYTF. The CDR3 nucleotides are TGTGCCAGCAGCCCGGGACTGAGCTATGGCTACACCTTC.